These 12 T cell receptor beta chains were sequenced from one sample in a study of T cell responses to AZD1222 COVID-19 vaccine. The repertoire was sequenced with immunoSEQ multiplex PCR; TCRdb's copy has only in-frame clones and lacks some. This table holds some 120,000 clones, approximately 88% found once. The sample in question was peripheral blood, obtained on day 0 of MenACWY control vaccination. These receptor sequences come from an adult in good health.

There are a few counts of this clone. This chain uses TRBV11-3 with TRBJ2-1, with 14 nucleotides matching TRBD2. Per germline, CDR1 SGHNT and CDR2 YENEEA. This CDR3 comprises 15 residues. The junction had 6 bases not matched to a gene; V was cut back by 5 bases and J by 9 bases. The CDR3 DNA reads as TGTGCCAGCAGCCAGGGACTAGCGGGAGCGGTTGAGCAGTTCTTC. This gives the protein CASSQGLAGAVEQFF.

The V call is TRBV7-9, the J call TRBJ1-4; 9 nucleotides agree with TRBD1. V was pared by 5 bases and J by 8 bases, with 6 bases of the junction left unmatched. Looked up from germline, CDR1 is SEHNR and CDR2 is FQNEAQ (reference sequence). The CDR3 length is 14 residues. The CDR3 DNA reads as TGTGCCAGCAGCCTGGGACAGGGAAGGGAAAAACTGTTTTTT. Protein sequence: CASSLGQGREKLFF.

In DNA, the CDR3 is TGTGCCAGCAGTGATTCGGGGTACACTGAAGCTTTCTTT. This gives the protein CASSDSGYTEAFF. The chain uses TRBV6-1 and TRBJ1-1; no reliable D call. Germline values: CDR1 MNHNS, CDR2 SASEGT. Trimming removed 3 bases from V and 3 bases from J, with 8 bases in between. The CDR3 sequence is 13 residues long.

The chain recombines TRBV7-7 with TRBJ2-2; 9 nucleotides match TRBD1. V lost 4 bases to trimming and J lost 0 bases; unmatched junction nucleotides: 3. CDR1 SSHAT and CDR2 FNYEAQ come from the germline V gene (reference sequence). This CDR3 has 16 amino acids. CDR3 DNA: TGTGCCAGCAGCTCCAGACAGGGGGCGAACACCGGGGAGCTGTTTTTT. Translation: CASSSRQGANTGELFF.

Written as DNA, the CDR3 is TGTGCCAGCAGCCCTCAAGGAGCTAGACAAACCTACGAGCAGTACTTC. Translation: CASSPQGARQTYEQYF. The chain joins TRBV3-1 (or the pseudogene TRBV3-2) to TRBJ2-7; D unclear. The V gene lost 4 bases and the J gene lost 2 bases, with 18 bases spanning the gap. This CDR3 is built from 16 residues. Germline lookup yields CDR1 LGHDT and CDR2 YNNKEL (reference sequence).

The V and J genes are TRBV24-1 and TRBJ1-3; 7 nucleotides line up with TRBD1. The germline gives CDR1 KGHDR, CDR2 SFDVKD. V shed 3 bases and J 4 bases; nucleotides not matched to a gene: 8. The CDR3 loop spans 16 amino acids. The CDR3 bases are TGTGCCACCAGTGATGCGACAGGGACGACGGGAAACACCATATATTTT. It specifies CATSDATGTTGNTIYF.

The genes are TRBV7-3 and TRBJ1-2; D is possibly TRBD1 (6 bases). V gave up 5 bases and J gave up 7 bases, with 14 bases separating them. The CDR3 is 13 amino acids. The V gene's germline CDR1 is SGHTA and CDR2 FQGTGA. The DNA for the CDR3 is TGTGCCAGCAGCCGGGGGCAGGGCGTTGGCTACACCTTC. It is translated as CASSRGQGVGYTF.

The V call is TRBV6-6, the J call TRBJ2-7; 8 bases map to TRBD1. This CDR3 contains 15 residues. From germline, CDR1 is MNHNY and CDR2 SVGAGI (reference sequence). Trimming removed 2 bases from V and 2 bases from J; junction bases left unmatched: 5. The CDR3 sequence is CASSYGGQATYEQYF. The DNA for the CDR3 is TGTGCCAGCAGTTACGGGGGACAGGCAACCTACGAGCAGTACTTC.

This chain connects TRBV10-3 to TRBJ2-7; a weak D match, TRBD1 (5 bases). The V gene's germline CDR1 is ENHRY and CDR2 SYGVKD. The CDR3 contains 11 residues. Between the trimmed V and J ends, which lost 10 bases and 3 bases, there was a span of 10 bases. The CDR3 is CASGHSYEQYF. The CDR3 coding sequence is TGTGCCAGCGGACACAGCTACGAGCAGTACTTC.

This clone was picked up a small number of times. The chain employs TRBV2 and TRBJ2-7; 10 positions match TRBD1. V gave up 10 bases and J gave up 4 bases; unmatched junction bases: 7. The CDR3 contains 13 residues. The V gene's germline CDR1 is SNHLY and CDR2 FYNNEI. The CDR3 coding sequence is TGTGCCACCTCGGGACAGGGGCCTTACGAGCAGTACTTC. Translation: CATSGQGPYEQYF.

V usage is TRBV28 and J usage is TRBJ1-2; possible D gene TRBD1, 5 bases. This CDR3 region has 14 residues. Germline CDR1 and CDR2: MDHEN and SYDVKM. Between the trimmed V and J ends, which lost 3 bases and 2 bases, there was a span of 10 bases. CDR3 region: CASSLAGANYGYTF. The DNA of the CDR3 is TGTGCCAGCAGTTTGGCCGGGGCCAACTATGGCTACACCTTC.

The V call is TRBV19, the J call TRBJ2-2, with D possibly matching TRBD1 (5 bases). CDR1 is LNHDA, CDR2 SQIVND, per germline (reference sequence). This CDR3 is 13 amino acids long. The germline V and J ends were trimmed by 10 bases and 6 bases, with 15 bases remaining between them. The CDR3 sequence is CATQSGAAGELFF. The DNA of the CDR3 is TGTGCCACCCAGAGTGGGGCTGCCGGGGAGCTGTTTTTT.